This passage covers 18 T cell receptor beta chains from one sample sequenced in a study of shared clonotypes between healthy human individuals. This table comes from immunoSEQ multiplex PCR, and its TCRdb copy is limited to in-frame clones, with some not included. This sample has under 850,000 clones, with 55% to 80% found just once. Sequencing used memory CD4+ T cells sorted from blood. The subset denotes: CD45RA-negative fraction. These receptors were taken from a woman in her 30s in good health.

This clone was seen at least ten times. J is TRBJ2-2 and V is TRBV25-1; D is ambiguous. The CDR3 contains 14 residues. The V end was cut by 1 base, the J end by 3 bases, with 6 bases between. Germline CDR1 is MGHDK and CDR2 is SYGVNS. CDR3 in DNA: TGTGCCAGCAGTGAATCTGGCCACACCGGGGAGCTGTTTTTT. Its protein is CASSESGHTGELFF.

In its sample, this clone was seen once. The V and J genes are TRBV11-2 and TRBJ2-5, with 9 bases identical to TRBD2. In germline, CDR1 is SGHAT, CDR2 FQNNGV. The CDR3 is 17 amino acids. Trimming at V came to 4 bases and at J to 1 base, leaving 10 bases not matched to a gene. For the CDR3, the DNA is TGTGCCAGCAGCTCAGGAGTGACTAGCGGATTCCAAGAGACCCAGTACTTC. Protein sequence: CASSSGVTSGFQETQYF.

The chain carries TRBV5-1 and TRBJ2-2, with TRBD1 matching 7 bases. The CDR3 is 16 residues long. The V gene end was trimmed by 0 bases and the J gene end by 4 bases; junction bases not matched to a gene: 6. Germline CDR1 SGHRS, CDR2 YFSETQ. CDR3: CASSLAEGAGTGELFF. As DNA, the CDR3 is TGCGCCAGCAGCTTGGCCGAGGGGGCTGGCACCGGGGAGCTGTTTTTT. The full variable domain, completed using reference TRBV5-1 and TRBJ2-2, is KAGVTQTPRYLIKTRGQQVTLSCSPISGHRSVSWYQQTPGQGLQFLFEYFSETQRNKGNFPGRFSGRQFSNSRSEMNVSTLELGDSALYLCASSLAEGAGTGELFFGEGSRLTVL.

This rearrangement joins TRBV28 to TRBJ2-2, with 8 bases lining up with TRBD2. The CDR3 has 15 amino acids. Germline V CDR1 and CDR2: MDHEN, SYDVKM. Trimming removed 1 base from V and 9 bases from J; junction bases left unmatched: 7. Written as DNA, the CDR3 is TGTGCCAGCAGTTTATCTCCGGGACTAGTTTGGGAGCTGTTTTTT. The encoded protein is CASSLSPGLVWELFF.

This rearrangement joins TRBV11-2 to TRBJ2-3; D possibly matches TRBD1 or TRBD2 (5 bases each). CDR1 SGHAT and CDR2 FQNNGV come from the germline V gene. The V and J ends lost 0 bases and 4 bases respectively, with 11 bases between them. This CDR3 comprises 15 residues. As DNA, the CDR3 is TGTGCCAGCAGCTTAGATCAAGGGGACGCAGATACGCAGTATTTT. As protein: CASSLDQGDADTQYF.

This clone has only a few counts. V gene TRBV19 combines with J gene TRBJ1-5; TRBD1 matches at 7 bases. CDR3 length: 14 amino acids. The junction had 5 bases not matched to a gene; V was cut back by 5 bases and J by 4 bases. The germline gives CDR1 LNHDA, CDR2 SQIVND (reference sequence). CDR3 residues: CASSDIQGNQPQHF. CDR3 nucleotides: TGTGCCAGTAGTGATATACAGGGGAATCAGCCCCAGCATTTT.

The rearrangement uses TRBV5-5 and TRBJ2-1; TRBD1 aligns across 11 bases. The V gene end was trimmed by 3 bases and the J gene end by 6 bases; junction bases not matched to a gene: 5. Germline V gives CDR1 SGHKS, CDR2 YYEKEE (reference sequence). The CDR3 has 15 residues. DNA for the CDR3: TGTGCCAGCAGCTACGGACAGGGGGCAGGCAATGAGCAGTTCTTC. It yields the protein CASSYGQGAGNEQFF.

The chain combines TRBV10-2 with TRBJ2-7; TRBD2 agrees at 13 bases. Germline CDR1 and CDR2: WSHSY and SAAADI. The CDR3 covers 18 residues. V shed 6 bases and J 5 bases; nucleotides not matched to a gene: 16. CDR3 sequence (DNA): TGCGCCAGCAGGGCGACCTCACGGGGACTAGCGGGATTGGACGAGCAGTACTTC. This encodes CASRATSRGLAGLDEQYF.

This clone came up a few times. The genes are TRBV11-2 and TRBJ1-4; 7 bases match TRBD1. Unmatched junction bases numbered 7, after V lost 1 base and J lost 5 bases. The CDR3 has 16 residues. Germline values: CDR1 SGHAT, CDR2 FQNNGV. This CDR3 is CASSLAPTGNNEKLFF. The CDR3 bases are TGTGCCAGCAGCTTAGCCCCGACAGGGAACAATGAAAAACTGTTTTTT.

In the case of this clone: The sample contains more than one DNA sequence encoding this CDR3. The J gene is TRBJ2-1, the V gene TRBV18; the D call may be TRBD1 or TRBD2 (5 bases each). Per the germline V gene, CDR1 is KGHSH and CDR2 is LQKENI. V lost 3 bases and J lost 10, with 16 bases in between. There are 14 residues in the CDR3. The CDR3 coding sequence is TGTGCCAGCTCACCCGGGACCGCCGAGGGGGAGCAGTTCTTC. As protein: CASSPGTAEGEQFF.

This chain connects TRBV15 to TRBJ2-4; 9 bases line up with TRBD1. CDR3 length: 17 residues. Trimming at V came to 3 bases and at J to 2 bases, leaving 8 bases not matched to a gene. Germline values: CDR1 LNHNV, CDR2 YYDKDF (reference sequence). CDR3 sequence reads: CATSRRGQGMSKNIQYF. The DNA of the CDR3 is TGTGCCACCAGCAGGCGAGGACAGGGGATGTCCAAAAACATTCAGTACTTC. Together with reference TRBV15 and TRBJ2-4, the CDR3 gives the full variable domain: DAMVIQNPRYQVTQFGKPVTLSCSQTLNHNVMYWYQQKSSQAPKLLFHYYDKDFNNEADTPDNFQSRRPNTSFCFLDIRSPGLGDTAMYLCATSRRGQGMSKNIQYFGAGTRLSVL.

The chain employs TRBV27 and TRBJ1-2, with 8 bases fitting TRBD1. Looked up from germline, CDR1 is MNHEY and CDR2 is SMNVEV (reference sequence). The CDR3 spans 14 residues. Germline trimming cut 4 bases from V and 4 bases from J; bases unmatched to any gene: 5. The CDR3 spells CASSSTGGTYGYTF. In DNA form, the CDR3 reads TGTGCCAGCAGTTCAACAGGGGGTACCTATGGCTACACCTTC.

The gene calls are TRBV5-6 and TRBJ2-7; the match to TRBD1 covers 7 bases. V shed 4 bases and J 2 bases; nucleotides not matched to a gene: 15. There are 17 residues in the CDR3. Germline CDR1 reads SGHDT; CDR2 reads YYEEEE. The CDR3 DNA reads TGTGCCAGCAGCCCGGGACAGCGGCTTAGCTTTACCTACGAGCAGTACTTC. This sequence encodes CASSPGQRLSFTYEQYF.

V is TRBV18 and J is TRBJ2-7; a possible D gene is TRBD1 (6 bases). CDR1 is KGHSH, CDR2 LQKENI, per germline. Trimming shortened V by 3 bases and J by 6 bases, and 24 bases separated the two germline ends. The CDR3 is 17 residues long. This chain's CDR3 is CASSPGSGTSRLLEQYF. The CDR3 DNA reads TGTGCCAGCTCACCTGGTTCTGGGACATCGCGACTACTCGAGCAGTACTTC.

The count of this clone is one. The CDR3 loop is CASSPRQGRSSGANVLTF. CDR3 coding DNA: TGTGCCAGCAGTCCAAGACAGGGCCGGAGCTCTGGGGCCAACGTCCTGACTTTC. The chain couples TRBV27 to TRBJ2-6; TRBD1 agrees at 7 bases. The V and J ends lost 5 bases and 0 bases, in that order; junction bases with no gene match: 10. Per the germline V gene, CDR1 is MNHEY and CDR2 is SMNVEV (reference sequence). This CDR3 spans 18 amino acids.

The sample holds a few counts of this clone. The V and J genes are TRBV18 and TRBJ1-5, with TRBD1 as a possible D gene (5 bases). V was clipped by 5 bases and J by 1 base, with 12 bases between them. This CDR3 spans 15 amino acids. Germline V gene lookup returns CDR1 KGHSH and CDR2 LQKENI. CDR3 coding DNA: TGTGCCAGCTCAGGGGGGTTGCAAAGCAATCAGCCCCAGCATTTT. This gives the protein CASSGGLQSNQPQHF. The whole variable domain, remainder taken from reference TRBV18 and TRBJ1-5, is NAGVMQNPRHLVRRRGQEARLRCSPMKGHSHVYWYRQLPEEGLKFMVYLQKENIIDESGMPKERFSAEFPKEGPSILRIQQVVRGDSAAYFCASSGGLQSNQPQHFGDGTRLSIL.

There are a few counts of this clone. The V call is TRBV5-1, the J call TRBJ2-5; D is uncertain. This CDR3 is built from 12 residues. Per germline, CDR1 SGHRS and CDR2 YFSETQ. Between the trimmed V and J ends, which lost 2 bases and 5 bases, there was a span of 7 bases. The CDR3 DNA sequence: TGCGCCAGCAGCTTAAGCGACGAGACCCAGTACTTC. Translated, it gives CASSLSDETQYF.

The rearrangement joins TRBV4-1 to TRBJ1-2; D is undetermined. Germline lookup yields CDR1 MGHRA and CDR2 YSYEKL. The CDR3 consists of 15 residues. Trimming took off 1 base at V and 4 bases at J, with 13 bases between the two ends. Here the CDR3 DNA reads TGCGCCAGCAGCCAAGCCCCCGAAAGATCCTATGGCTACACCTTC. Translating gives CASSQAPERSYGYTF.